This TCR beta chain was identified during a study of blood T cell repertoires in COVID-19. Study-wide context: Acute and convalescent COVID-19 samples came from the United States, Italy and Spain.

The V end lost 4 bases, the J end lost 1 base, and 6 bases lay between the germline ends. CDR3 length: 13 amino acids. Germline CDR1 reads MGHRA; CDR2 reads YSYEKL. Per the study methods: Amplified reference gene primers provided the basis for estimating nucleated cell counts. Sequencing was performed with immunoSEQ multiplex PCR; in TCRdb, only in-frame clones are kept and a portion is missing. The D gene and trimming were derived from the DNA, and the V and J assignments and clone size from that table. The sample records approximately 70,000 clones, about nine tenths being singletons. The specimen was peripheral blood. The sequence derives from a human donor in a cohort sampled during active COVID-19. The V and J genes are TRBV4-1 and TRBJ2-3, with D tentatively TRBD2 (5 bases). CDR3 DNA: TGCGCCAGCAGCCCGCGGGGCACAGATACGCAGTATTTT. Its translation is CASSPRGTDTQYF.